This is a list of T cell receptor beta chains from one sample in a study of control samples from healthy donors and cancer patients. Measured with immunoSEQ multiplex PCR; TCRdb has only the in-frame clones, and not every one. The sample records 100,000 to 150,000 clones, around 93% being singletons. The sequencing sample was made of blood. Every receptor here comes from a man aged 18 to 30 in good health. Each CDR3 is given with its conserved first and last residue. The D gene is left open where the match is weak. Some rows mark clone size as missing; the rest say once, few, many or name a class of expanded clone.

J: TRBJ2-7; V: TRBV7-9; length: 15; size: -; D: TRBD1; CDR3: CASSFGQGAFYEQYF; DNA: TGTGCCAGCAGCTTCGGACAGGGGGCGTTCTACGAGCAGTACTTC
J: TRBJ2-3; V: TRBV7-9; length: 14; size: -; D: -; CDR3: CASSLEHSTDTQYF; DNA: TGTGCCAGCAGCTTAGAGCACAGCACAGATACGCAGTATTTT
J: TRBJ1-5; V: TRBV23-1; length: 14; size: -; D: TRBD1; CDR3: CASSQGTANQPQHF; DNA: TGCGCCAGCAGTCAGGGGACAGCCAATCAGCCCCAGCATTTT
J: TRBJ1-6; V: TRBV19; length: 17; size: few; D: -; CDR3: CASSTPGTTAINSPLHF; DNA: TGTGCCAGTAGTACTCCCGGGACAACAGCAATCAATTCACCCCTCCACTTT
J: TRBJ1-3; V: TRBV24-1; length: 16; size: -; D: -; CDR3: CATSDRQASTLDTIYF; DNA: TGTGCCACCAGTGATCGACAGGCGTCTACCTTAGACACCATATATTTT
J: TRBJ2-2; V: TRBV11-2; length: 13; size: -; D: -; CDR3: CASSFRGIGELFF; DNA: TGTGCCAGCAGCTTTAGGGGAATCGGGGAGCTGTTTTTT
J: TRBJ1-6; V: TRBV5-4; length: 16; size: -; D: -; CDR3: CASSSSFRGVNSPLHF; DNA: TGTGCCAGCAGTTCTTCATTCAGAGGCGTCAATTCACCCCTCCACTTT
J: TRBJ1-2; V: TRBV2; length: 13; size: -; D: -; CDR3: CASIRDVPYGYTF; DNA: TGTGCCAGCATCCGGGACGTACCCTATGGCTACACCTTC
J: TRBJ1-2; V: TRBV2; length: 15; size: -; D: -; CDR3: CASSEFWDSLGGYTF; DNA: TGTGCCAGCAGTGAGTTTTGGGACTCCCTAGGGGGCTACACCTTC
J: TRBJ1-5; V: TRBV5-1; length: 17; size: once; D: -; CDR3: CASSPGPLSLLYQPQHF; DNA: TGCGCCAGCAGCCCCGGGCCTCTAAGCCTCCTTTATCAGCCCCAGCATTTT
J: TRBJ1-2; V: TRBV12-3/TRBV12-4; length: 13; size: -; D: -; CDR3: CASTPSGGKGYTF; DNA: TGTGCCAGCACCCCCTCGGGGGGCAAAGGCTACACCTTC
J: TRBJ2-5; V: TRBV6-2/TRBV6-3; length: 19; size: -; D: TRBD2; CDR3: CASSNDYRSGGIFQETQYF; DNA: TGTGCCAGCAGTAATGACTATCGTAGCGGGGGGATCTTCCAAGAGACCCAGTACTTC
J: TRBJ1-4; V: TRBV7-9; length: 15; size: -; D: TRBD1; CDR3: CASSARTGNSEKLFF; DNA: TGTGCCAGCAGCGCTAGGACAGGGAACAGCGAAAAACTGTTTTTT
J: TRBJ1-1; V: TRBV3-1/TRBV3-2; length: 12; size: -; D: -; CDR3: CASSQEGTEAFF; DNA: TGTGCCAGCAGCCAAGAAGGGACTGAAGCTTTCTTT
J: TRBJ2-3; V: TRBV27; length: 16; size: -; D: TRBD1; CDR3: CASSPQGARLTDTQYF; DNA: TGTGCCAGCAGTCCGCAGGGGGCCCGCCTCACAGATACGCAGTATTTT
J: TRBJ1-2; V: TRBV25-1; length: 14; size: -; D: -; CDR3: CASSELTGNYGYTF; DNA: TGTGCCAGCAGTGAACTTACCGGCAACTATGGCTACACCTTC
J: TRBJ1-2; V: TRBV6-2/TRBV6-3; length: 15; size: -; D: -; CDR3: CASSRRTGPNYGYTF; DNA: TGTGCCAGCAGCCGCCGGACGGGCCCTAACTATGGCTACACCTTC
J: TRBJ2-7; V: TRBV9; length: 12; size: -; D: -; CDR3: CASSGRADEQYF; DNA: TGTGCCAGCAGCGGCAGGGCGGACGAGCAGTACTTC
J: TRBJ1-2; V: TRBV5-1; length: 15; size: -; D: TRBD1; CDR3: CASSNSPGGFGGYTF; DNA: TGCGCCAGCAGCAACAGCCCAGGGGGTTTCGGTGGCTACACCTTC
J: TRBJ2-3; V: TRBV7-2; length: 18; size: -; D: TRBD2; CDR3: CASSNTRALAGATDTQYF; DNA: TGTGCCAGCAGTAACACCCGGGCTTTAGCGGGGGCCACAGATACGCAGTATTTT
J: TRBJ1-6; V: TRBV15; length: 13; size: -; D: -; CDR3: CATSRERGPPLHF; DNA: TGTGCCACCAGCAGGGAACGGGGGCCACCCCTCCACTTT
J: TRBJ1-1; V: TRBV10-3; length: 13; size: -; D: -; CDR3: CAISAAGTTEAFF; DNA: TGTGCCATCAGTGCTGCAGGGACCACTGAAGCTTTCTTT
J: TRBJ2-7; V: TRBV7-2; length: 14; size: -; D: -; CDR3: CASSLAAGAYEQYF; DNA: TGTGCCAGCAGCTTAGCTGCAGGGGCCTACGAGCAGTACTTC
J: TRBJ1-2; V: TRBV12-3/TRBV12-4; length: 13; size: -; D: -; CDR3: CASSFWRGRGYTF; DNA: TGTGCCAGCAGTTTTTGGCGGGGTCGGGGCTACACCTTC
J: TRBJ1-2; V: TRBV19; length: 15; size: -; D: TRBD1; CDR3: CASTEAPGQGGGYTF; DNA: TGTGCCAGTACCGAAGCCCCGGGACAGGGAGGTGGCTACACCTTC
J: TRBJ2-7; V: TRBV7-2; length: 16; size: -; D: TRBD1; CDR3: CASSLAVTGSVYEQYF; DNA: TGTGCCAGCAGCTTAGCAGTGACAGGGTCGGTCTACGAGCAGTACTTC
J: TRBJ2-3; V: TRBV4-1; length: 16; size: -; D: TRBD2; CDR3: CASSPTSGGATDTQYF; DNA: TGCGCCAGCAGCCCTACTAGCGGGGGGGCGACAGATACGCAGTATTTT
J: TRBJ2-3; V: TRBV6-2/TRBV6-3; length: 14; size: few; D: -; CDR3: CASSTGRGGDTQYF; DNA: TGTGCCAGCAGTACCGGACGAGGCGGAGATACGCAGTATTTT
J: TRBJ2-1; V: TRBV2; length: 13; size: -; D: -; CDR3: CASSGPRQNEQFF; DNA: TGTGCCAGCAGTGGTCCTAGACAGAATGAGCAGTTCTTC
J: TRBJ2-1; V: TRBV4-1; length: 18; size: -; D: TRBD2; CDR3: CASSQGLAGDSSYNEQFF; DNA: TGCGCCAGCAGCCAGGGACTAGCGGGGGATAGCTCCTACAATGAGCAGTTCTTC
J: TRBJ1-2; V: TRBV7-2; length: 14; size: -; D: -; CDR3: CASSFNRVNYGYTF; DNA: TGTGCCAGCAGCTTCAACAGGGTTAACTATGGCTACACCTTC
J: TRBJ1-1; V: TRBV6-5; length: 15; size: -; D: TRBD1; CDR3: CASSYTRTGGTEAFF; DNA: TGTGCCAGCAGTTACACACGGACAGGAGGGACTGAAGCTTTCTTT
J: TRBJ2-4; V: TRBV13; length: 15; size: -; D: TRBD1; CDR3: CASSLGTGQGNIQYF; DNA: TGTGCCAGCAGCTTGGGGACAGGGCAGGGAAACATTCAGTACTTC
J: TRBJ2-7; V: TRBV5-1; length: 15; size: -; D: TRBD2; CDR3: CASSLALAGGYEQYF; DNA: TGCGCCAGCAGCTTGGCCCTAGCGGGGGGTTACGAGCAGTACTTC
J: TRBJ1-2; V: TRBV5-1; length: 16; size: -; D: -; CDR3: CASSSRPGTHAYGYTF; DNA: TGCGCCAGCAGCAGCCGTCCCGGGACACACGCCTATGGCTACACCTTC
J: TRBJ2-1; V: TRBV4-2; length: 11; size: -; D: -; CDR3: CASSQNNEQFF; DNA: TGTGCCAGCAGCCAAAACAATGAGCAGTTCTTC
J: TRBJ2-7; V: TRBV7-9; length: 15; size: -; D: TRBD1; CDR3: CASSAPGQSTYEQYF; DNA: TGTGCCAGCAGCGCACCGGGACAGTCAACTTACGAGCAGTACTTC
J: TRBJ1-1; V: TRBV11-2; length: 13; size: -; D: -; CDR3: CASSLAGGTEAFF; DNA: TGTGCCAGCAGCTTGGCTGGGGGGACTGAAGCTTTCTTT
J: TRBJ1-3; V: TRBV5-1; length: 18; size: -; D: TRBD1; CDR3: CASSLGTGALTSGNTIYF; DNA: TGCGCCAGCAGCCTCGGGACAGGGGCACTCACCTCTGGAAACACCATATATTTT
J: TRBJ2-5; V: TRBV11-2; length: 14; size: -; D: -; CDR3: CASSLEWGQETQYF; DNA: TGTGCCAGCAGCTTAGAATGGGGCCAAGAGACCCAGTACTTC
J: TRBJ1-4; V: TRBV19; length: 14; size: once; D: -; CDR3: CASSPAEGFEKLFF; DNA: TGTGCCAGTAGCCCGGCGGAGGGTTTTGAAAAACTGTTTTTT
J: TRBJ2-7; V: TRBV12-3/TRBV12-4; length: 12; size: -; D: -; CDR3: CASSSDRYEQYF; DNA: TGTGCCAGCAGTTCGGACCGCTACGAGCAGTACTTC
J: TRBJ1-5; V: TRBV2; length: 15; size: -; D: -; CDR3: CASSFPRDGNQPQHF; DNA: TGTGCCAGCAGTTTTCCCAGGGACGGGAATCAGCCCCAGCATTTT
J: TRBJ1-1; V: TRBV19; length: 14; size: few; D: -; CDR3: CASSYGLANTEAFF; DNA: TGTGCCAGTAGTTACGGACTTGCAAACACTGAAGCTTTCTTT
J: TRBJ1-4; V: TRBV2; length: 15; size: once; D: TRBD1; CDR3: CASRRDRATNEKLFF; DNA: TGTGCCAGCAGGAGGGACAGGGCAACTAATGAAAAACTGTTTTTT
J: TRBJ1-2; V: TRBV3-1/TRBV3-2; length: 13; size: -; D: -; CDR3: CASSQVRDAGYTF; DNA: TGTGCCAGCAGCCAAGTGAGGGACGCGGGCTACACCTTC
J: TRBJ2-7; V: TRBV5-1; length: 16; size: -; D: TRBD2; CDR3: CASSLDFSGGPYEQYF; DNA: TGCGCCAGCAGCTTGGATTTTAGCGGGGGCCCCTACGAGCAGTACTTC